The 13 T cell receptor beta chains given below trace back to one sample, sequenced in a study of human T cells and chemical hapten exposure. The time point denotes: patch test 3, about 24 weeks after DPC sensitization. As for treatment: therapeutic diphenylcyclopropenone sensitization with weekly scalp DPC. One entry per CDR3 protein, called by TCRdb with MiXCR from the RACE reads. The repertoire holds 90,000 to 140,000 distinct CDR3 sequences, with roughly a third as singletons. The source material was whole blood, sampled in connection with sensitization to the hapten diphenylcyclopropenone (DPC). The receptors were gathered from a man aged 40-49 years with alopecia areata. Some clones in this sample may be carry-over from other donors' samples.

V and J are TRBV18 and TRBJ2-6, with TRBD1 matching 9 bases. This CDR3 contains 18 residues. Trimming at V came to 3 bases and at J to 1 base, leaving 7 bases not matched to a gene. CDR1 is KGHSH and CDR2 is LQKENI in the germline V gene. Here the CDR3 reads CASSPIVQGASGANVLTF. In nucleotides, the CDR3 is TGTGCCAGCTCACCTATCGTACAGGGGGCATCTGGGGCCAACGTCCTGACTTTC.

This chain connects TRBV12-3 or TRBV12-4 to TRBJ2-4; D not resolved. The CDR3 length is 14 residues. Trimming shortened V by 4 bases and J by 9 bases, and 16 bases separated the two germline ends. The CDR3 sequence is CASSSVVGNGIQYF. The CDR3 bases are TGTGCCAGCAGTTCAGTAGTGGGTAATGGCATTCAGTACTTC.

This clonotype was detected only a few times. This chain links TRBV7-9 with TRBJ2-3, with no clear D. Germline V gene data show CDR1 as SEHNR and CDR2 as FQNEAQ (reference sequence). V dropped 3 bases and J dropped 0 bases, with 10 bases sitting between them. This CDR3 is 15 amino acids long. The CDR3 nucleotides read TGTGCCAGCAGCTTCCTAAGGCCTAGCACAGATACGCAGTATTTT. Translation gives CASSFLRPSTDTQYF.

This clonotype has just a few counts. The chain links TRBV28 to TRBJ1-5, with no clear D. Trimming stripped 6 bases from V and 6 bases from J, with 9 bases between. Germline assignment: CDR1 MDHEN and CDR2 SYDVKM. The CDR3 spans 12 residues. CDR3 protein: CASSLEGQPQHF. DNA for the CDR3: TGTGCCAGCAGCTTAGAGGGTCAGCCCCAGCATTTT.

The chain couples TRBV6-2 or TRBV6-3 to TRBJ2-1, with 10 bases identical to TRBD2. CDR1 and CDR2 (germline): MNHEY, SVGEGT. This CDR3 comprises 15 residues. The V segment lost 4 bases and the J segment 6 bases; nucleotides outside the gene matches: 6. As DNA, the CDR3 is TGTGCCAGCAGTTCCCTAGCGGGAGCTGGCAATGAGCAGTTCTTC. This codes for CASSSLAGAGNEQFF.

This clonotype appeared a few times. V and J are TRBV2 and TRBJ2-5; 8 nucleotides agree with TRBD2. The length of the CDR3 is 12 residues. With 9 bases clipped from V and 2 bases from J, the junction kept 2 bases outside the gene matches. Germline V lookup: CDR1 SNHLY, CDR2 FYNNEI. The CDR3 DNA reads as TGTGCCAGTAAGCGGGAGCAAGAGACCCAGTACTTC. Translated: CASKREQETQYF.

This clonotype was observed a single time. The chain is built from TRBV11-3 and TRBJ2-2, with D possibly TRBD2 on 5 matching bases. The V end lost 4 bases, the J end lost 7 bases, and 16 bases lay between the germline ends. The CDR3 covers 15 residues. In germline, CDR1 is SGHNT, CDR2 YENEEA. The CDR3: CASSWQDGGGGELFF. In DNA form, the CDR3 reads TGTGCCAGCAGCTGGCAGGACGGAGGAGGCGGGGAGCTGTTTTTT.

V is TRBV29-1 and J is TRBJ1-3; TRBD1 matches 8 bases. Looked up from germline, CDR1 is SQVTM and CDR2 is ANQGSEA. This CDR3 spans 15 amino acids. V lost 0 bases, J lost 2 bases, and 3 bases stayed unmatched. In DNA, the CDR3 is TGCAGCGTTGAAGAGGACAGGGTAACTGGAAACACCATATATTTT. The encoded protein is CSVEEDRVTGNTIYF.

The chain links TRBV9 to TRBJ2-5; TRBD2 matches 9 bases. Per the germline V gene, CDR1 is SGDLS and CDR2 is YYNGEE. CDR3 size: 16 residues. V lost 2 bases to trimming and J lost 5 bases; unmatched junction nucleotides: 10. In DNA form, the CDR3 reads TGTGCCAGCAGCGTCGGGCTAGCGGGATCCGAGGAGACCCAGTACTTC. This translates into CASSVGLAGSEETQYF.

This chain connects TRBV27 to TRBJ2-3; D gene uncertain. CDR1 and CDR2 (germline): MNHEY, SMNVEV (reference sequence). The CDR3 spans 14 residues. Trimming removed 6 bases from V and 6 bases from J, with 16 bases in between. CDR3 bases: TGTGCCAGCAGACCGTTCCCCGCCGACGATACGCAGTATTTT. This translates into CASRPFPADDTQYF.

This clonotype was recorded a few times. This rearrangement joins TRBV14 to TRBJ2-1; 7 bases line up with TRBD2. Germline CDR1 and CDR2: SGHDN and FVKESK. Unmatched junction bases numbered 14, after V lost 7 bases and J lost 2 bases. The CDR3 is 17 residues long. The CDR3 region has the DNA TGTGCCAGCATCCCCAAGGTCGCGGGAGCCGCCTACAATGAGCAGTTCTTC. Its protein is CASIPKVAGAAYNEQFF.

V usage is TRBV29-1 and J usage is TRBJ1-4; no clear D gene. The germline V and J ends were trimmed by 1 base and 4 bases, with 13 bases remaining between them. Germline CDR1 is SQVTM and CDR2 is ANQGSEA. The CDR3 loop spans 15 amino acids. CDR3 residues: CSVEGQAQDNEKLFF. The CDR3 region has the DNA TGCAGCGTTGAAGGGCAAGCGCAGGATAATGAAAAACTGTTTTTT.

V gene TRBV5-1 combines with J gene TRBJ1-1; D ambiguous. Germline V gives CDR1 SGHRS, CDR2 YFSETQ. The CDR3 spans 14 residues. Trimming pared 0 bases from V and 1 base from J, leaving 7 bases between. The CDR3 sequence is CASSLVVANTEAFF. In nucleotides, the CDR3 is TGCGCCAGCAGCTTGGTGGTCGCGAACACTGAAGCTTTCTTT.